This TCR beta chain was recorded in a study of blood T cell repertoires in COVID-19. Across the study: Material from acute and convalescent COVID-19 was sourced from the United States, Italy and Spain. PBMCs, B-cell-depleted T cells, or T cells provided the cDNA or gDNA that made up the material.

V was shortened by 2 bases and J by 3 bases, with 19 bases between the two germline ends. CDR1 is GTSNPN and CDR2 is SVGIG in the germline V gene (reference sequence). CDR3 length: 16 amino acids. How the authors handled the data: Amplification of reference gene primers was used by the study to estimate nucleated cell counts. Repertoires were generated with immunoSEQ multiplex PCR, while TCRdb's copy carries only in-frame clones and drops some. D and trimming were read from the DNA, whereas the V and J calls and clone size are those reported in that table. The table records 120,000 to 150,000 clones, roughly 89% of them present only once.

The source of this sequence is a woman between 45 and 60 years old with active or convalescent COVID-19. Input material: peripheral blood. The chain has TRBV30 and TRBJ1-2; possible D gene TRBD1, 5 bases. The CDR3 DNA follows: TGTGCCTGGAGTAAATCGGGGGGAAGAGGGGACTATGGCTACACCTTC. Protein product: CAWSKSGGRGDYGYTF.